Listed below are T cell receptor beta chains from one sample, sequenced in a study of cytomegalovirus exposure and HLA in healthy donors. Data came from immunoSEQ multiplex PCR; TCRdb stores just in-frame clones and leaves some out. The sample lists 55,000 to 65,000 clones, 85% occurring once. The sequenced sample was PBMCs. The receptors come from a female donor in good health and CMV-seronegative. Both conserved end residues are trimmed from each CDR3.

ASSASGDSYNEQF	TRBV5-1	TRBJ2-1
ASSPGDSSYEQY	TRBV18	TRBJ2-7
ASSNPGQGLEAF	TRBV19	TRBJ1-1
ASRLYRHTSYNEQF	TRBV5-6	TRBJ2-1
ASSPYQGAEAF	TRBV13	TRBJ1-1
ASSLRQRRDSYNEQF	TRBV27	TRBJ2-1
ASSPTSGSPPDTQY	TRBV5-5	TRBJ2-3
ASSSAGAYEQY	TRBV19	TRBJ2-7
ASSEALGRVNDTQY	TRBV2	TRBJ2-3
ASSDYITDTQY	TRBV9	TRBJ2-3
ASSVTQGFYEQY	TRBV5-1	TRBJ2-7
ASSKSGTDTDTQY	TRBV6-1	TRBJ2-3
ASSVGLSSYNEQF	TRBV27	TRBJ2-1
ASSRDRPASGSREQF	TRBV4-2	TRBJ2-1
ASSLGKRVTDTQY	TRBV27	TRBJ2-3
ASSQYRGNYGYT	TRBV7-9	TRBJ1-2